A selection of T cell receptor beta chains follows, all from one sample in a study of CD4 T cells in relation to SARS-CoV-2 and coronaviruses. Method: immunoSEQ multiplex PCR; TCRdb's copy keeps in-frame clones and lacks some. Of about 59,000 clones in the sample, about nine tenths were seen once. The sample taken for sequencing was memory CD4+ T cells from PBMCs. The receptor source for this set is a human donor in good health. CDR3s include the opening cysteine and the closing phenylalanine or tryptophan. A D gene is named only where the DNA matches it firmly. Size values are once, few and many counts, or a class for expanded clones, and some rows have none.

size	D	V	J	CDR3	DNA
-	-	TRBV7-2	TRBJ1-2	CASSFNRDYGYTF	TGTGCCAGCAGCTTCAACAGGGACTATGGCTACACCTTC
-	-	TRBV9	TRBJ1-2	CASSVLGTANYGYTF	TGTGCCAGCAGCGTCCTCGGGACGGCTAACTATGGCTACACCTTC
-	TRBD2	TRBV2	TRBJ2-1	CASSEETSGRGNEQFF	TGTGCCAGCAGTGAGGAAACTAGCGGGAGGGGGAATGAGCAGTTCTTC
-	TRBD1	TRBV7-7	TRBJ1-1	CASKRPRGHPMNTEAFF	TGTGCCTCGAAACGTCCCAGGGGGCATCCGATGAACACTGAAGCTTTCTTT
-	-	TRBV5-4	TRBJ1-2	CASSSRDSSLRGYGYTF	TGTGCCAGCAGCTCCCGGGACTCCTCCCTCAGGGGCTATGGCTACACCTTC
-	-	TRBV24-1	TRBJ1-5	CATSEGNQPQHF	TGTGCCACCAGTGAGGGCAATCAGCCCCAGCATTTT
-	-	TRBV27	TRBJ2-4	CASSWTDPKNIQYF	TGTGCCAGCAGCTGGACAGACCCCAAAAACATTCAGTACTTC
-	TRBD2	TRBV7-9	TRBJ2-3	CASSPGGVRADTQYF	TGTGCCAGCAGCCCGGGAGGGGTAAGGGCAGATACGCAGTATTTT
-	-	TRBV5-6	TRBJ1-2	CASSLERGGYTF	TGTGCCAGCAGCTTGGAACGGGGAGGCTACACCTTC
-	-	TRBV28	TRBJ1-2	CASRPSGSGGYTF	TGTGCCAGCAGACCCAGTGGGTCGGGTGGCTACACCTTC
few	-	TRBV6-5	TRBJ1-1	CASTRGGRTEAFF	TGTGCCAGCACCAGGGGAGGGAGGACTGAAGCTTTCTTT
-	-	TRBV5-1	TRBJ1-2	CASSFGSSSPGYTF	TGCGCCAGCAGCTTTGGGTCGTCGAGCCCTGGCTACACCTTC